These T cell receptor beta chains were read from a single sample in a study of a mutant IDH1 vaccine in newly diagnosed glioma. The repertoire was sequenced with immunoSEQ multiplex PCR; TCRdb's copy has only in-frame clones and lacks some. Counted here are 50,000 to 70,000 clones, around 87% occurring once; the ten biggest clones make up approximately 1.5%. These receptors lack a known antigen. Sequenced material: PBMCs, taken from a glioma patient whose treatment included an IDH1 peptide vaccine. These receptor sequences come from a man aged 35-49 years with glioma. CDR3s include the opening cysteine and the closing phenylalanine or tryptophan. D genes are given only for firm matches. Expanded clones are given a class, and other clones once, few, many or no size at all.

clone_size,v_call,d_call,j_call,cdr3_aa,cdr3_nt
-,TRBV5-5,-,TRBJ2-2,CASSLLSGELFF,TGTGCCAGCAGCTTGCTCAGCGGGGAGCTGTTTTTT
-,TRBV7-9,-,TRBJ1-1,CASSLGGDTEAFF,TGTGCCAGCAGCTTAGGTGGGGACACTGAAGCTTTCTTT
few,TRBV4-1,TRBD2,TRBJ2-5,CASSQETTSGRQTQYF,TGCGCCAGCAGCCAGGAGACGACTAGCGGGAGACAGACCCAGTACTTC
-,TRBV28,-,TRBJ2-2,CASTSPVVPGFETGELFF,TGTGCCAGCACTAGTCCGGTGGTCCCAGGATTTGAGACCGGGGAGCTGTTTTTT
few,TRBV5-1,-,TRBJ2-7,CASSRRAGQRYEQYF,TGCGCCAGCAGCCGCCGGGCAGGGCAGCGCTACGAGCAGTACTTC
-,TRBV2,TRBD1,TRBJ1-1,CASRTGTVLNTEAFF,TGTGCCAGCAGGACAGGGACAGTCTTGAACACTGAAGCTTTCTTT
-,TRBV9,-,TRBJ2-4,CASSVAPSQKNIQYF,TGTGCCAGCAGCGTAGCTCCTAGCCAGAAAAACATTCAGTACTTC
-,TRBV28,-,TRBJ1-3,CASTSGNTIYF,TGTGCCAGCACCTCCGGAAACACCATATATTTT
-,TRBV6-1,-,TRBJ2-7,CASSSRDVYEQYF,TGTGCCAGCAGTAGCCGGGACGTCTACGAGCAGTACTTC
-,TRBV29-1,-,TRBJ2-1,CSVEGQGGNEQFF,TGCAGCGTTGAAGGGCAGGGGGGGAATGAGCAGTTCTTC
-,TRBV20-1,-,TRBJ2-1,CSATSHEQFF,TGCAGTGCTACCTCACATGAGCAGTTCTTC
-,TRBV5-1,-,TRBJ1-1,CASRSSPGDTEAFF,TGCGCCAGCAGGTCTAGCCCTGGAGACACTGAAGCTTTCTTT
-,TRBV27,-,TRBJ2-7,CASSPGIRSYEQYF,TGTGCCAGCAGTCCCGGTATTAGATCCTACGAGCAGTACTTC
-,TRBV7-9,TRBD1,TRBJ2-7,CASSSTGGAIYEQYF,TGTGCCAGCAGCTCGACAGGGGGCGCGATCTACGAGCAGTACTTC
once,TRBV10-3,TRBD1,TRBJ1-1,CAISEFGQGGTEAFF,TGTGCCATCAGTGAGTTTGGACAGGGGGGCACTGAAGCTTTCTTT
few,TRBV10-3,-,TRBJ2-7,CAISGSGEQYF,TGTGCCATCAGCGGGAGTGGCGAGCAGTACTTC
-,TRBV9,-,TRBJ2-3,CASSLWAGTSTDTQYF,TGTGCCAGCAGCCTCTGGGCAGGCACTAGCACAGATACGCAGTATTTT
-,TRBV9,TRBD2,TRBJ2-5,CASSVGTSEGQETQYF,TGTGCCAGCAGCGTAGGGACTAGCGAGGGTCAAGAGACCCAGTACTTC
-,TRBV6-1,-,TRBJ1-3,CASGKLGNTIYF,TGTGCCAGTGGAAAGTTGGGAAACACCATATATTTT
-,TRBV9,-,TRBJ2-7,CASSPRWGNTYEQYF,TGTGCCAGCAGCCCAAGATGGGGTAACACCTACGAGCAGTACTTC
-,TRBV10-3,TRBD1,TRBJ1-2,CAISEEGQGHGYTF,TGTGCCATCAGTGAGGAGGGACAGGGGCATGGCTACACCTTC
-,TRBV5-6,TRBD1,TRBJ1-1,CASSGGTGGLFLYTEAFF,TGTGCCAGCAGCGGCGGCACAGGGGGCCTTTTTCTCTATACTGAAGCTTTCTTT
-,TRBV18,-,TRBJ2-3,CASSPSTPDTQYF,TGTGCCAGCTCACCCTCCACCCCAGATACGCAGTATTTT
-,TRBV4-2,TRBD2,TRBJ2-1,CASSQEGTSGTNEQFF,TGTGCCAGCAGCCAAGAAGGGACTAGCGGGACAAATGAGCAGTTCTTC
-,TRBV7-9,-,TRBJ2-1,CASSLALTGGEQFF,TGTGCCAGCAGCTTAGCGCTAACCGGCGGGGAGCAGTTCTTC
-,TRBV7-2,-,TRBJ2-5,CASSVFWSGSEETQYF,TGTGCCAGCAGCGTTTTTTGGAGTGGGTCGGAAGAGACCCAGTACTTC
-,TRBV25-1,-,TRBJ1-2,CASSEFWAERSGYTF,TGTGCCAGCAGTGAATTTTGGGCAGAGAGAAGTGGCTACACCTTC
-,TRBV11-2,TRBD2,TRBJ2-7,CASSLGGLAGGGGEQYF,TGTGCCAGCAGCTTAGGGGGACTAGCGGGAGGAGGCGGCGAGCAGTACTTC
-,TRBV7-2,-,TRBJ2-2,CASSPYTNTGELFF,TGTGCCAGCAGCCCTTATACGAACACCGGGGAGCTGTTTTTT
-,TRBV5-5,-,TRBJ1-1,CASSPRPANTEAFF,TGTGCCAGCAGCCCACGACCGGCGAACACTGAAGCTTTCTTT
-,TRBV28,-,TRBJ1-1,CASSSGASRAEAFF,TGTGCCAGCAGTTCCGGGGCATCTCGGGCTGAAGCTTTCTTT
-,TRBV6-6,TRBD2,TRBJ2-1,CASSYTTSGVYNEQFF,TGTGCCAGCAGTTACACGACTAGCGGGGTGTACAATGAGCAGTTCTTC
-,TRBV6-4,-,TRBJ2-3,CASSRGGASTDTQYF,TGTGCCAGCAGCCGAGGAGGTGCTAGCACAGATACGCAGTATTTT
-,TRBV27,-,TRBJ2-1,CASSLTPSYNEQFF,TGTGCCAGCAGTTTAACCCCTTCCTACAATGAGCAGTTCTTC
-,TRBV9,TRBD1,TRBJ2-7,CASSVDFGTGAHEQYF,TGTGCCAGCAGCGTAGATTTTGGGACAGGGGCCCACGAGCAGTACTTC
-,TRBV27,-,TRBJ2-1,CASSPRPTYNEQFF,TGTGCCAGCAGTCCCCGTCCTACCTACAATGAGCAGTTCTTC
-,TRBV27,-,TRBJ1-5,CASSLLWGSNQPQHF,TGTGCCAGCAGTTTATTATGGGGGAGCAATCAGCCCCAGCATTTT
-,TRBV5-4,-,TRBJ2-4,CASSLARGVSKNIQYF,TGTGCCAGCAGCTTGGCAAGGGGGGTGAGCAAAAACATTCAGTACTTC
-,TRBV6-5,-,TRBJ2-7,CASSQTGSRNEQYF,TGTGCCAGCAGCCAAACGGGCTCTCGGAACGAGCAGTACTTC
-,TRBV7-2,-,TRBJ2-7,CASSRGGAGSGNEQYF,TGTGCCAGCAGCCGAGGTGGGGCGGGATCTGGCAACGAGCAGTACTTC
-,TRBV18,TRBD1,TRBJ1-1,CASSRGTENTEAFF,TGTGCCAGCTCCCGCGGGACAGAGAACACTGAAGCTTTCTTT
-,TRBV5-6,-,TRBJ2-7,CASSFGQGRYEQYF,TGTGCCAGCAGCTTCGGTCAGGGAAGATACGAGCAGTACTTC
-,TRBV29-1,-,TRBJ1-5,CSPHRLGYSNQSQHF,TGCAGTCCTCACCGTCTTGGGTATAGCAATCAGTCCCAGCATTTT
-,TRBV2,-,TRBJ1-3,CASTGPGASLNTIYF,TGTGCCAGCACCGGTCCGGGGGCGTCCTTAAACACCATATATTTT
-,TRBV2,-,TRBJ2-7,CASSPGPVGEQYF,TGTGCCAGCAGTCCCGGGCCCGTCGGCGAGCAGTACTTC
-,TRBV6-1,-,TRBJ2-7,CASSEQESVEVSYEQYF,TGTGCCAGCAGTGAACAGGAGTCCGTCGAGGTCTCCTACGAGCAGTACTTC
-,TRBV9,TRBD1,TRBJ2-2,CASRGTGNTGELFF,TGTGCCAGCAGGGGGACAGGGAACACCGGGGAGCTGTTTTTT